One and the same sample provided the 20 T cell receptor beta chains below, sequenced in a study of Tregs in tolerant kidney transplant recipients. Here immunoSEQ multiplex PCR was the method, and the copy in TCRdb shows in-frame clones only, minus some. This sample carries several thousand clones, with 35% to 50% going to the ten biggest clones. The nonmyeloablative bone marrow transplants came from related graft donors, with transient mixed chimerism. This material consisted of CD8+ T cells from blood (PBMCs), taken 12 months after the transplant. The receptors come from a human patient who received a combined kidney and bone marrow transplant. Some of these T cells may belong to the graft donor.

Note on this clone: With the read ending 3 residues before the CDR3 end, the germline J gene is used to fill in that end. V and J are TRBV19 and TRBJ2-1; TRBD2 is a possible D gene (6 bases). V lost 7 bases and J lost 2, with 12 bases in between. CDR3 length equals 14 residues. Germline lookup yields CDR1 LNHDA and CDR2 SQIVND (reference sequence). The sequenced CDR3 bases are TGTGCCAGTACTTTGGCGGGGACCTACAATGAG. It codes for CASTLAGTYNE. In full, the CDR3 reads CASTLAGTYNEQFF.

CDR3 DNA, as far as it was read: TGCGCCAGCAGTGAGCACGCAGGATGGCACACAGATACG. Translation: CASSEHAGWHTDT. The full CDR3 is CASSEHAGWHTDTQYF. J is TRBJ2-3 and V is TRBV10-1, with D hard to call. Read sequence stops 3 residues before the CDR3 end, and the germline J gene provides the missing end. CDR1 is WNHNN, CDR2 SYGVQD, per germline (reference sequence). Trimming removed 2 bases from V and 2 bases from J, with 14 bases in between. CDR3 size: 16 residues.

On this clone: The read ends 3 residues shy of where the CDR3 ends; the end is completed using the germline J gene. The V call is TRBV20-1, the J call TRBJ2-7; D is uncertain. The CDR3 runs 15 residues. Germline V CDR1 and CDR2: DFQATT, SNEGSKA (reference sequence). Trimming shortened V by 0 bases and J by 0 bases, and 12 bases separated the two germline ends. The CDR3 DNA, read in part, is TGCAGTGCTAGAGATGGTCGACACTCCTCCTACGAG. Translation: CSARDGRHSSYE. The full CDR3 is CSARDGRHSSYEQYF.

Worth noting for this clone: The read halts 3 residues ahead of the CDR3 end, with the missing end drawn from the germline J gene. This chain links TRBV19 with TRBJ1-5; the D gene is possibly TRBD1 (6 bases). CDR1 is LNHDA, CDR2 SQIVND, per germline (reference sequence). Trimming removed 4 bases at V and 7 bases at J, with 11 bases between. This CDR3 is 13 amino acids long. The CDR3 bases that were read are TGTGCCAGTAGTAGGGGGGGCCTGCAGCCC. Protein: CASSRGGLQP. The whole CDR3 sequence reads CASSRGGLQPQHF.

Remarks on this clone: The CDR3 end lies 3 residues beyond the end of the read and is filled in from the germline J gene. The chain uses TRBV7-6 and TRBJ2-1; TRBD2 agrees at 8 bases. The germline V gene encodes CDR1 SGHVS and CDR2 FNYEAQ. The CDR3 spans 14 residues. V shed 3 bases, J shed 8 bases, and the junction held 6 bases outside the gene matches. The CDR3 DNA, read in part, is TGTGCCAGCAGCTTGGCGGGGGGAACCGATGAG. Residues: CASSLAGGTDE. The whole CDR3 reads CASSLAGGTDEQFF.

With respect to this clone: The missing CDR3 end, 3 residues past where the read stops, is filled in from the germline J gene. The chain is built from TRBV18 and TRBJ2-1, with 9 bases fitting TRBD1. J lost 4 bases, V lost 0 bases, and 10 bases had no gene match. This CDR3 region has 18 residues. Germline lookup yields CDR1 KGHSH and CDR2 LQKENI. CDR3 DNA (partial): TGTGCCAGCTCACCACCTGGACAGGGGCCTGGTCCGTACAATGAG. Its protein product is CASSPPGQGPGPYNE. The complete CDR3 reads CASSPPGQGPGPYNEQFF.

As for this clone: The read halts 3 residues ahead of the CDR3 end, with the missing end drawn from the germline J gene. The rearrangement links TRBV5-4 to TRBJ2-3; no reliable D call. V lost 2 bases, J lost 2 bases, and 9 bases lay in between. Germline V gives CDR1 SGHNT, CDR2 YYREEE (reference sequence). The CDR3 contains 14 residues. The CDR3 DNA, read in part, is TGTGCCAGCAGCTTCGGTCTGTACACAGATACG. Protein: CASSFGLYTDT. The CDR3 reads in full as CASSFGLYTDTQYF.

The sequenced part of the CDR3 DNA is TGCGCCAGCAGCAGGGGACTAGCGTACGAG. It is translated as CASSRGLAYE. The complete CDR3 protein is CASSRGLAYEQYF. The chain has TRBV4-1 and TRBJ2-7, with 10 bases fitting TRBD2. The missing CDR3 end, 3 residues past where the read stops, is filled in from the germline J gene. Germline lookup yields CDR1 MGHRA and CDR2 YSYEKL. The CDR3 contains 13 residues. The V gene end was trimmed by 5 bases and the J gene end by 4 bases; junction bases not matched to a gene: 2.

Of note for this clone: The read falls 3 residues short of the CDR3 end, and the missing part is taken from the germline J gene. The chain employs TRBV2 and TRBJ2-4; D possibly uses TRBD1 or TRBD2 (5 bases each). The CDR3 loop spans 16 amino acids. Germline assignment: CDR1 SNHLY and CDR2 FYNNEI. Between the trimmed V and J ends, which lost 7 bases and 1 base, there was a span of 17 bases. The CDR3 sequence is CASTPPRGEAKNIQYF. The covered CDR3 bases are TGTGCCAGCACACCCCCCCGAGGGGAGGCCAAAAACATT.

For this clone: The CDR3 end is not reached by the read, which stops 3 residues before it; the germline J gene fills it in. The rearrangement uses TRBV7-2 and TRBJ1-1, with 7 positions matching TRBD1. In germline, CDR1 is SGHTA, CDR2 FQGNSA. With V trimmed by 3 bases and J by 0 bases, 4 bases remained unmatched. The length of the CDR3 is 15 residues. The CDR3 sequence: CASSLTGPMNTEAFF. The sequenced CDR3 bases are TGTGCCAGCAGCTTGACAGGGCCCATGAACACTGAA.

CDR3 residues: CASSHLDSQETQYF. The CDR3 DNA, read in part, is TGTGCCAGCAGTCACCTGGACAGCCAAGAGACC. The chain is built from TRBV12-3 or TRBV12-4 and TRBJ2-5, with TRBD1 as a possible D gene (6 bases). The CDR3 end lies 3 residues beyond the end of the read and is filled in from the germline J gene. This CDR3 region has 14 residues. V lost 5 bases and J lost 1, with 11 bases in between.

As regards this clone: From the germline J gene comes the end of the CDR3, since the read stops 3 residues before it. V usage is TRBV7-6 and J usage is TRBJ2-7, with D perhaps matching TRBD2 (5 bases). Per the germline V gene, CDR1 is SGHVS and CDR2 is FNYEAQ. Trimming took 1 base from V and 1 from J, leaving 14 bases between them. There are 16 residues in the CDR3. The CDR3 protein is CASSLVSLADSYEQYF. CDR3 DNA, as far as it was read: TGTGCCAGCAGCTTAGTTTCCCTAGCTGATTCCTACGAG.

Details on this clone: Sequencing ends 3 residues short of the CDR3 end; the germline J gene provides the rest. This sequence joins TRBV10-3 and TRBJ2-1; 12 bases are a match to TRBD2. The germline gives CDR1 ENHRY, CDR2 SYGVKD. This CDR3 has 16 residues. J gave up 5 bases and V 4 bases, and 6 bases lay outside the gene matches. CDR3 residues: CAISVTSGRQNNEQFF. Partial CDR3 DNA: TGTGCCATCAGTGTTACTAGCGGGAGGCAAAACAATGAG.

On this clone: The read stops 3 residues short of the end of the CDR3; the missing end is completed from the germline J gene. This chain joins TRBV5-1 and TRBJ1-4; TRBD1 agrees at 9 bases. Looked up from germline, CDR1 is SGHRS and CDR2 is YFSETQ. Germline trimming cut 4 bases from V and 7 bases from J; bases unmatched to any gene: 8. The CDR3 contains 15 residues. The CDR3 is CASSILGQGFEKLFF. CDR3 DNA, as far as it was read: TGCGCCAGCAGCATCCTGGGACAGGGTTTTGAAAAA. The complete variable domain, with remaining parts taken from reference TRBV5-1 and TRBJ1-4, reads KAGVTQTPRYLIKTRGQQVTLSCSPISGHRSVSWYQQTPGQGLQFLFEYFSETQRNKGNFPGRFSGRQFSNSRSEMNVSTLELGDSALYLCASSILGQGFEKLFFGSGTQLSVL.

This clone registers medium-sized (0.01 to 0.1%) by frequency. The CDR3 goes on 3 residues after the read ends, and that part is filled in from the germline J gene. This chain joins TRBV27 and TRBJ1-4; D not resolved. This CDR3 has 13 residues. Germline CDR1 reads MNHEY; CDR2 reads SMNVEV (reference sequence). Trimming took off 3 bases at V and 8 bases at J, with 10 bases between the two ends. CDR3 sequence: CASSFTGVEKLFF. The CDR3 DNA, read in part, is TGTGCCAGCAGTTTCACCGGGGTAGAAAAA.

This clone is medium-sized (0.01 to 0.1%) by frequency. Read data end 3 residues before the CDR3 end; the end is taken from the germline J gene. V is TRBV19 and J is TRBJ2-4; 7 nucleotides match TRBD1. V lost 9 bases to trimming and J lost 4 bases; unmatched junction nucleotides: 6. The CDR3 sequence is 13 residues long. Germline V gene lookup returns CDR1 LNHDA and CDR2 SQIVND (reference sequence). The sequenced CDR3 bases are TGTGCCAGCGGTGACAGGGATAAAAACATT. As protein: CASGDRDKNI. The complete CDR3 sequence is CASGDRDKNIQYF.

As to this clone: The missing CDR3 end, 3 residues past where the read stops, is filled in from the germline J gene. The J gene is TRBJ2-7, the V gene TRBV12-3 or TRBV12-4; perhaps TRBD2 as D (5 bases). V lost 10 bases to trimming and J lost 0 bases, with 13 bases between them. The CDR3 length is 13 residues. CDR3 in amino acids: CATQLDLSYEQYF. The part of the CDR3 DNA that was read is TGTGCCACTCAACTAGACCTCTCCTACGAG.

Concerning this clone: The CDR3 end falls 3 residues outside the read, so it is completed with the germline J gene. V and J are TRBV19 and TRBJ2-1; D ambiguous. Trimming cost V 7 bases and J 8 bases, with 15 bases left between them. Germline lookup yields CDR1 LNHDA and CDR2 SQIVND (reference sequence). CDR3 length equals 13 residues. CDR3 DNA, as far as it was read: TGTGCCAGTACCCCGGGTCCCTGCGATGAG. This codes for CASTPGPCDE. The full CDR3 protein reads CASTPGPCDEQFF.

Points on this clone: Coverage ceases 3 residues before the CDR3 finishes, and the germline J gene fills in the end. The gene calls are TRBV30 and TRBJ2-1; the match to TRBD2 covers 8 bases. The V segment lost 1 base and the J segment 7 bases; nucleotides outside the gene matches: 12. The CDR3 runs to 16 residues. CDR1 is GTSNPN, CDR2 SVGIG, per germline (reference sequence). The CDR3 DNA, read in part, is TGTGCCTGGAGTGCCCCAACGGGAGGGGTCTGGAATGAG. This sequence encodes CAWSAPTGGVWNE. The CDR3 as a whole reads CAWSAPTGGVWNEQFF.

Comments on this clone: The CDR3 is cut off 3 residues early in the read; its end comes from the germline J gene. The rearrangement joins TRBV20-1 to TRBJ2-5; 7 bases are a match to TRBD2. Unmatched junction bases numbered 6, after V lost 0 bases and J lost 5 bases. CDR1 and CDR2 (germline): DFQATT, SNEGSKA (reference sequence). This CDR3 region has 14 residues. The CDR3 sequence: CSARDYAGDETQYF. The sequenced CDR3 bases are TGCAGTGCTAGAGATTACGCGGGAGATGAGACC.